This TCR beta chain was recovered during a study of breast tumors, draining lymph nodes, adjacent tissues. Study observations and caveats: Tumors had less TCR diversity than lymph nodes, more than nontumor tissue. Tumor T cell lymph node origin was a supported hypothesis, not proven. Tumor and nontumor repertoires were significantly more similar in luminal-like than in basal-like breast cancer. Data fit most tumor T cells coming from lymph node, expanding in tumor.

Germline V lookup: CDR1 SGHAT, CDR2 FQNNGV. Ends included, the CDR3 has 23 residues. TCRdb independently ran MiXCR on the multiplex PCR reads; one entry per CDR3 protein. The data contain about 63,000 distinct CDR3 sequences, less than 60% of them singletons. On this clonotype itself: Its target is unknown. Because the CDR3's place on the DNA is in doubt, the DNA is left out and the CDR3 is given as listed by TCRdb.

This sequence originates from a female donor with breast cancer. Some clones in this sample may be carry-over from other donors' samples. The chain links TRBV11-2 to TRBJ2-5; TRBD1 is the table's D call, not checked against the DNA. Sequencing used breast tumor tissue. CDR3 residues: CASSFYICSALTLSVRGTETQYF.